A single sample gave rise to the 30 T cell receptor beta chains below, sequenced in a study of CD8 T cells in Susac syndrome. RNA was extracted with the RNeasy kit, and a quantity of about 0.45 to 1 ug was reverse transcribed using random hexamers. TCRdb ran MiXCR on the immunoSEQ multiplex PCR reads and lists one entry per CDR3 protein. The sample consists of hundreds of thousands of distinct CDR3 sequences, approximately 94% of them appearing once. The sequenced sample consisted of CD4+ T cells from PBMCs. The receptors were gathered from a human donor with Susac syndrome.

The V call is TRBV19, the J call TRBJ1-2, with a tentative D call TRBD1 (5 bases). CDR1 LNHDA and CDR2 SQIVND come from the germline V gene (reference sequence). V was pared by 7 bases and J by 8 bases, with 20 bases between. The CDR3 sequence is 14 residues long. The CDR3 DNA follows: TGTGCCAGTACAAAGTGGGACGACCAACTCGGCTACACCTTC. Residues: CASTKWDDQLGYTF.

This chain joins TRBV30 and TRBJ1-4, with D possibly matching TRBD1 (5 bases). The CDR3 contains 13 residues. CDR1 is GTSNPN, CDR2 SVGIG, per germline (reference sequence). The V and J ends lost 6 bases and 6 bases respectively, with 14 bases between them. The CDR3 DNA reads TGTGCCTGTATATTCGTAGGGGATGAAAAACTGTTTTTT. This encodes CACIFVGDEKLFF.

A single count supports this clonotype. The chain carries TRBV12-3 or TRBV12-4 and TRBJ1-1, with no clear D. V gave up 2 bases and J gave up 9 bases, with 10 bases separating them. The CDR3 sequence is 12 residues long. CDR3 nucleotides: TGTGCCAGCAGTTTAACGGCGAGCCAAGCTTTCTTT. Translated: CASSLTASQAFF.

The chain employs TRBV5-4 and TRBJ2-1, with 9 bases lining up with TRBD1. The ends lost 4 bases at V and 4 bases at J; junction bases unmatched: 3. CDR3 length: 14 residues. The germline CDR1 and CDR2 sequences are SGHNT and YYREEE (reference sequence). The CDR3 protein is CASSAGTGYNEQFF. The CDR3 DNA reads as TGTGCCAGCAGCGCCGGGACAGGGTACAATGAGCAGTTCTTC.

This rearrangement joins TRBV20-1 to TRBJ1-4, with a possible D match to TRBD1 (5 bases). Germline V lookup: CDR1 DFQATT, CDR2 SNEGSKA (reference sequence). The CDR3 runs to 12 residues. V was cut by 5 bases and J by 4 bases, with 8 bases left in between. CDR3 nucleotide sequence: TGCAGTGCTGGGGCGAATAATGAAAAACTGTTTTTT. Its protein is CSAGANNEKLFF.

The chain employs TRBV6-1 and TRBJ1-6, with D possibly TRBD1 on 5 matching bases. The CDR3 length is 13 residues. Trimming removed 4 bases from V and 11 bases from J, with 12 bases in between. CDR1 is MNHNS, CDR2 SASEGT, per germline. Written as DNA, the CDR3 is TGTGCCAGCAGTGGGGAGAGGGGTGCACCCCTCCACTTT. It is translated as CASSGERGAPLHF.

The chain is built from TRBV7-9 and TRBJ1-1, with D possibly matching TRBD1 (6 bases). The germline gives CDR1 SEHNR, CDR2 FQNEAQ (reference sequence). The CDR3 consists of 15 residues. The V end was cut by 6 bases, the J end by 1 base, with 15 bases between. CDR3 bases: TGTGCCAGCAGAGTAGCCGGACAGACGAACACTGAAGCTTTCTTT. Translating gives CASRVAGQTNTEAFF. The variable domain in full, with the rest retrieved from reference TRBV7-9 and TRBJ1-1, is DTGVSQNPRHKITKRGQNVTFRCDPISEHNRLYWYRQTLGQGPEFLTYFQNEAQLEKSRLLSDRFSAERPKGSFSTLEIQRTEQGDSAMYLCASRVAGQTNTEAFFGQGTRLTVV.

To note about this clonotype: Sequence at one end of the junction differs from germline and may be a read error. The V and J genes are TRBV6-2 or TRBV6-3 and TRBJ2-7, with D possibly TRBD1 on 6 matching bases. CDR3 size: 13 residues. Germline V CDR1 and CDR2: MNHEY, SVGEGT. The CDR3 sequence: CASSYSDSYEQYF. The CDR3 region has the DNA TGTGCCAGCAGCTACTCGGACAGCTACGAGCAGTACTTC.

The chain carries TRBV4-3 and TRBJ1-2, with D possibly being TRBD1 (5 bases). The germline V gene encodes CDR1 LGHNA and CDR2 YSLEER. The CDR3 covers 14 residues. V dropped 0 bases and J dropped 8 bases, with 13 bases sitting between them. CDR3 coding DNA: TGCGCCAGCAGCCAAGACAGCAGGGCCTCCGGCTACACCTTC. Amino acid sequence: CASSQDSRASGYTF.

This rearrangement joins TRBV19 to TRBJ2-1; tentatively, D is TRBD1 (6 bases). This CDR3 has 15 residues. CDR1 LNHDA and CDR2 SQIVND come from the germline V gene (reference sequence). The V gene lost 4 bases and the J gene lost 8 bases, with 18 bases spanning the gap. The CDR3 protein is CASSNRVGYIDEQFF. For the CDR3, the DNA is TGTGCCAGTAGTAACAGGGTTGGTTATATTGATGAGCAGTTCTTC.

Points on this clonotype: At one of its ends the junction is not consistent with the germline gene, which may arise from a read error. The chain links TRBV18 to TRBJ2-7; D might be TRBD1 (5 bases). In germline, CDR1 is KGHSH, CDR2 LQKENI. The CDR3 totals 15 residues. The CDR3 here is CANSPRAGEIYEQYF. Written as DNA, the CDR3 is TGTGCCAACTCACCCAGGGCAGGAGAAATCTACGAGCAGTACTTC.

The chain recombines TRBV11-2 with TRBJ1-4, with D possibly matching TRBD1 (6 bases). The CDR3 has 13 residues. CDR1 and CDR2 from the germline V gene are SGHAT and FQNNGV. Trimming removed 8 bases at V and 8 bases at J, with 15 bases between. In DNA form, the CDR3 reads TGTGCCAGCTCCCTCAGGGGTAGAGAAAAACTGTTTTTT. Protein: CASSLRGREKLFF.

The chain recombines TRBV11-2 with TRBJ2-7, with D possibly being TRBD2 (5 bases). The ends were cut back, 5 bases at V and 4 bases at J, with 15 bases in the middle. Germline CDR1 and CDR2: SGHAT and FQNNGV. CDR3 length equals 14 residues. CDR3 amino acids: CASSLPLGGYEQYF. In DNA form, the CDR3 reads TGTGCCAGCAGCCTACCTTTAGGCGGGTACGAGCAGTACTTC.

The V and J genes are TRBV29-1 and TRBJ1-2; D gene uncertain. This CDR3 is built from 8 residues. With 6 bases removed from V and 7 bases from J, the gap between germline ends came to 3 bases. CDR1 and CDR2 (germline): SQVTM, ANQGSEA. The CDR3 nucleotides are TGCAGCGTCACTGGCTACACCTTC. It translates to CSVTGYTF.

The chain couples TRBV20-1 to TRBJ2-7; a possible D gene is TRBD2 (5 bases). There are 15 residues in the CDR3. The V gene's germline CDR1 is DFQATT and CDR2 SNEGSKA (reference sequence). Trimming took 1 base from V and 3 from J, leaving 16 bases between them. CDR3 loop: CSARGIPDGDYEQYF. CDR3 nucleotide sequence: TGCAGTGCTAGAGGGATCCCGGACGGGGACTACGAGCAGTACTTC.

The chain links TRBV12-3 or TRBV12-4 to TRBJ1-6; no clear D gene. V was trimmed by 8 bases and J by 14 bases, leaving 16 bases between them. The CDR3 totals 12 residues. CDR3 sequence: CASLGSGFALHF. DNA of the CDR3: TGTGCCAGCCTGGGATCAGGTTTCGCCCTCCACTTT.

This sequence joins TRBV2 and TRBJ2-3; perhaps TRBD1 as D (5 bases). This CDR3 spans 14 amino acids. Germline V gene data show CDR1 as SNHLY and CDR2 as FYNNEI. V was shortened by 6 bases and J by 2 bases, with 12 bases between the two germline ends. CDR3 region: CASRHRTVTDTQYF. The CDR3 DNA reads as TGTGCCAGCAGACACAGGACGGTCACAGATACGCAGTATTTT.

The rearrangement links TRBV9 to TRBJ2-3; D tentatively fits TRBD1 or TRBD2 (5 bases each). Trimming stripped 3 bases from V and 1 base from J, with 12 bases between. This CDR3 has 15 residues. The germline gives CDR1 SGDLS, CDR2 YYNGEE. The CDR3 loop is CASSEGPGRTDTQYF. The CDR3 DNA is TGTGCCAGCAGCGAGGGCCCGGGACGCACAGATACGCAGTATTTT.

The V gene is TRBV6-1, the J gene TRBJ1-4; the match to TRBD1 covers 12 bases. Germline lookup yields CDR1 MNHNS and CDR2 SASEGT. V trimming: 6 bases; J trimming: 2 bases; junction bases outside the gene matches: 4. CDR3 size: 16 residues. The CDR3, as DNA: TGTGCCAGCAGGGGGACAGGGGGCAATACTAATGAAAAACTGTTTTTT. Protein product: CASRGTGGNTNEKLFF.

The chain carries TRBV27 and TRBJ2-1, with D perhaps TRBD2 (7 bases). V gave up 8 bases and J gave up 6 bases, with 20 bases separating them. This CDR3 is 15 amino acids long. CDR1 and CDR2 (germline): MNHEY, SMNVEV (reference sequence). For the CDR3, the DNA is TGTGCCAGCGCCCGAGGGGGGGGCGGTTCCAATGAGCAGTTCTTC. This codes for CASARGGGGSNEQFF.

The chain joins TRBV20-1 to TRBJ1-4, with D tentatively TRBD1 (6 bases). The CDR3 loop spans 15 amino acids. Germline assignment: CDR1 DFQATT and CDR2 SNEGSKA (reference sequence). Trimming pared 2 bases from V and 3 bases from J, leaving 13 bases between. In nucleotides, the CDR3 is TGCAGTGCTAGACTTTTGACAGGATCTAATGAAAAACTGTTTTTT. As protein: CSARLLTGSNEKLFF.

This chain joins TRBV6-1 and TRBJ2-3; D gene uncertain. The V gene lost 3 bases and the J gene lost 2 bases, with 6 bases spanning the gap. CDR1 is MNHNS and CDR2 is SASEGT in the germline V gene. This CDR3 comprises 13 residues. CDR3 sequence reads: CASSERPTDTQYF. The CDR3 DNA reads as TGTGCCAGCAGTGAGCGGCCCACAGATACGCAGTATTTT.

The rearrangement joins TRBV30 to TRBJ2-2; 9 bases map to TRBD2. V lost 4 bases, J lost 1 base, and 1 base stayed unmatched. The length of the CDR3 is 14 residues. Germline V gene lookup returns CDR1 GTSNPN and CDR2 SVGIG (reference sequence). This chain's CDR3 is CAWMTSGNTGELFF. The CDR3 region has the DNA TGTGCCTGGATGACTAGCGGGAACACCGGGGAGCTGTTTTTT.

In this sample, this clonotype turned up a few times. The J gene is TRBJ1-5, the V gene TRBV12-3 or TRBV12-4; a possible D gene is TRBD1 (5 bases). Deletions cut 5 bases from V and 2 bases from J, with 13 bases between. There are 15 residues in the CDR3. CDR3: CASSRTGGGNQPQHF. CDR3 in DNA: TGTGCCAGCAGTCGGACCGGGGGGGGCAATCAGCCCCAGCATTTT.

The rearrangement uses TRBV4-3 and TRBJ1-5; D call uncertain. This CDR3 region has 13 residues. V gave up 0 bases and J gave up 5 bases, with 5 bases separating them. Germline assignment: CDR1 LGHNA and CDR2 YSLEER. The CDR3 nucleotides are TGCGCCAGCAGCCAAGACCTTGATCAGCCCCAGCATTTT. This gives the protein CASSQDLDQPQHF.

The chain links TRBV7-2 to TRBJ2-1; 10 nucleotides agree with TRBD2. The CDR3 extends over 17 amino acids. The junction had 7 bases not matched to a gene; V was cut back by 1 base and J by 4 bases. CDR1 is SGHTA and CDR2 is FQGNSA in the germline V gene. The CDR3 protein is CASSLGQLAGRYNEQFF. The CDR3, as DNA: TGTGCCAGCAGCTTAGGACAACTAGCGGGGAGGTACAATGAGCAGTTCTTC.

The gene calls are TRBV11-2 and TRBJ2-7; the match to TRBD2 covers 7 bases. Germline V gene data show CDR1 as SGHAT and CDR2 as FQNNGV. This CDR3 has 18 residues. J gave up 5 bases and V 0 bases, and 16 bases lay outside the gene matches. The CDR3 DNA sequence: TGTGCCAGCAGCTTAGATCGGTCTCGGCTAGTGGCGGGAGACGAGCAGTACTTC. It codes for CASSLDRSRLVAGDEQYF.

DNA of the CDR3: TGTGCCAGCAGCTTGAGGGTAGGGCCGAACAATCAGCCCCAGCATTTT. This sequence encodes CASSLRVGPNNQPQHF. The genes are TRBV5-6 and TRBJ1-5; D remains ambiguous. CDR1 and CDR2 from the germline V gene are SGHDT and YYEEEE. V was clipped by 1 base and J by 3 bases, with 14 bases between them. This CDR3 region has 16 residues.

On this clonotype itself: A read error may produce the germline difference seen at one junction end. The chain has TRBV29-1 and TRBJ1-1; a possible D gene is TRBD1 (6 bases). CDR3 length: 15 residues. CDR1 and CDR2 from the germline V gene are SQVTM and ANQGSEA. CDR3 sequence (DNA): TGCAACGTTGCTGGGGACAAGACAATGAACACTGAAGCTTTCTTT. Protein product: CNVAGDKTMNTEAFF.

J is TRBJ1-1 and V is TRBV29-1, with 12 nucleotides matching TRBD1. The trim removed 7 bases at V and 5 bases at J, leaving 2 bases unmatched. The germline V gene encodes CDR1 SQVTM and CDR2 ANQGSEA. CDR3 size: 12 residues. CDR3 loop: CSAGQGATEAFF. CDR3 nucleotide sequence: TGCAGCGCGGGACAGGGGGCGACTGAAGCTTTCTTT.